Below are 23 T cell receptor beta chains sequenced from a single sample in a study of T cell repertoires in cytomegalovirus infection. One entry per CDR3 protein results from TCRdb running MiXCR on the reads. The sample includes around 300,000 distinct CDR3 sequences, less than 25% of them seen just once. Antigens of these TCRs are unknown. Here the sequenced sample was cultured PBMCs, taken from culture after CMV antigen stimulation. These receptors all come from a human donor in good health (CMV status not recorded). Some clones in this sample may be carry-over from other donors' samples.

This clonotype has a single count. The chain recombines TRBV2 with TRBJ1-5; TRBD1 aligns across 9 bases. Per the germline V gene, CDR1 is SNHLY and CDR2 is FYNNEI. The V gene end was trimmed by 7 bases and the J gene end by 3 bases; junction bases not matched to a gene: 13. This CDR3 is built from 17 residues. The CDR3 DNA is TGTGCCAGCACCGCAACACCGGGACAGGGAGCCAATCAGCCCCAGCATTTT. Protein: CASTATPGQGANQPQHF.

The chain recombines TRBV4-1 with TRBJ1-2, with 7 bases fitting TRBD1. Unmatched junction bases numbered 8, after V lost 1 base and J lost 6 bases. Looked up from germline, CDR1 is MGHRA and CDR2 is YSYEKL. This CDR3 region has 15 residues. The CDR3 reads CASSQGGGRGDGYTF. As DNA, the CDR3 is TGCGCCAGCAGCCAAGGAGGGGGCAGGGGGGATGGCTACACCTTC.

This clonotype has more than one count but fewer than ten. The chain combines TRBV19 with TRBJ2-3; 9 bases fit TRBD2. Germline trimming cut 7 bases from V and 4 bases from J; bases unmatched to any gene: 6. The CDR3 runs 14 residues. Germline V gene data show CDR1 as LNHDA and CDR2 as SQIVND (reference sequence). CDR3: CASNSGSKADTQYF. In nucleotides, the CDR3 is TGTGCCAGTAATAGCGGGAGTAAGGCAGATACGCAGTATTTT.

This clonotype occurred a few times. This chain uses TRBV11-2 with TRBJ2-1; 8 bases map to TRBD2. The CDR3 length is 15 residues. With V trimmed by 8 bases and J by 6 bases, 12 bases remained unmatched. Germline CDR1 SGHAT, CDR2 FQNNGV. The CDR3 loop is CASRSASGSLNEQFF. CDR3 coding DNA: TGTGCCAGCCGGTCGGCCAGCGGGAGTCTCAATGAGCAGTTCTTC.

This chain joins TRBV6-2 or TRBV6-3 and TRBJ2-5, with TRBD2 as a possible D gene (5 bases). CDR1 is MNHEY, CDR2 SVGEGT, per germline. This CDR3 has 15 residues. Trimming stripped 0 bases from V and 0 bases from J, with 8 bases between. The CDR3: CASSYSRLNQETQYF. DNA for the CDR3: TGTGCCAGCAGTTACTCGAGACTAAACCAAGAGACCCAGTACTTC.

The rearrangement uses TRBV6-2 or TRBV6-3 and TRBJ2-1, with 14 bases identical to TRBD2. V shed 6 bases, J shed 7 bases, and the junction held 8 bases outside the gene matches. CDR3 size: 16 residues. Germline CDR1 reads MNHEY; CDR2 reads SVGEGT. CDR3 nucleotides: TGTGCCAGCAGCCGCGGGACTAGCGGGAGAGGTAATGAGCAGTTCTTC. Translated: CASSRGTSGRGNEQFF.

CDR3 protein: CASSSPTSPKYF. In DNA form, the CDR3 reads TGTGCCAGCAGCTCCCCGACATCTCCGAAGTACTTC. The chain has TRBV7-3 and TRBJ2-5, with unresolved D. This CDR3 has 12 amino acids. Germline loops: CDR1 SGHTA, CDR2 FQGTGA. The V end was cut by 4 bases, the J end by 12 bases, with 15 bases between.

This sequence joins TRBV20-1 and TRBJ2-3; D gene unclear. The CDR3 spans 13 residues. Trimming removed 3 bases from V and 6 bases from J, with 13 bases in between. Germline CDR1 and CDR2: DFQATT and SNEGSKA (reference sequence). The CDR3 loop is CSASTFGPDTQYF. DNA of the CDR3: TGCAGTGCTAGCACGTTTGGTCCTGATACGCAGTATTTT.

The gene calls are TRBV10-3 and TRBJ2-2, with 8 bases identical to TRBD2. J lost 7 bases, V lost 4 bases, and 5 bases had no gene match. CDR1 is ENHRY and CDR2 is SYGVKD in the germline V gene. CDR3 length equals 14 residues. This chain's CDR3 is CAISGAGGDGELFF. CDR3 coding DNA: TGTGCCATCAGTGGCGCGGGAGGTGACGGGGAGCTGTTTTTT.

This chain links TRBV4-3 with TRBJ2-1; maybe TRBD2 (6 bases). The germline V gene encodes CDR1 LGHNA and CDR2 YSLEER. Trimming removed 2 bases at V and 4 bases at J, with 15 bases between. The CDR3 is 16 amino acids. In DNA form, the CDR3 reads TGCGCCAGCAGCCAAACGGGAGTTCCCCCTTACAATGAGCAGTTCTTC. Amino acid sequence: CASSQTGVPPYNEQFF.

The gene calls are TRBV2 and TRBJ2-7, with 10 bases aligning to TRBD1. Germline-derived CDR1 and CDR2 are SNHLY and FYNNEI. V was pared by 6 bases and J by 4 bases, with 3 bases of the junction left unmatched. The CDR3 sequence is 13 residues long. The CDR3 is CASRGTGEYEQYV. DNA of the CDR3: TGTGCCAGCAGAGGGACAGGGGAGTACGAGCAGTACGTC.

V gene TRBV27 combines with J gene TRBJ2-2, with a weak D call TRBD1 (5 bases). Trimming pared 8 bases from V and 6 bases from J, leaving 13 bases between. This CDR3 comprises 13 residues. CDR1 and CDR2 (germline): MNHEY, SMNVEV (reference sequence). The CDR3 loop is CASPARAAGELFF. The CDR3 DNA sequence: TGTGCCAGCCCCGCCAGGGCAGCCGGGGAGCTGTTTTTT.

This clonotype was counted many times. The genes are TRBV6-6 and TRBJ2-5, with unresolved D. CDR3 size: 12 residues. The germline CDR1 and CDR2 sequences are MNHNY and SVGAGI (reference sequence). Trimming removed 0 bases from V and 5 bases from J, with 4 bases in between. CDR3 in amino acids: CASSYSSETQYF. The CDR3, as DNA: TGTGCCAGCAGTTACTCGTCCGAGACCCAGTACTTC.

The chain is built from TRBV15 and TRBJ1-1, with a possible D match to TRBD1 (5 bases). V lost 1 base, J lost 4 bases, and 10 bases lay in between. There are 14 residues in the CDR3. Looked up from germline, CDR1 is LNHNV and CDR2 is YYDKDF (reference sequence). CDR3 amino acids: CATSRGQTSTEAFF. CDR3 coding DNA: TGTGCCACCAGCAGAGGACAGACGAGCACTGAAGCTTTCTTT.

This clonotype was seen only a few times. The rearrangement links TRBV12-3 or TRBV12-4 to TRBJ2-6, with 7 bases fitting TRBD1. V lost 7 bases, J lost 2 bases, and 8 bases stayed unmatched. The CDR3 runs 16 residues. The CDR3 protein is CASTNSGQTGANVLTF. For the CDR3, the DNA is TGTGCCAGCACCAACTCGGGACAGACTGGGGCCAACGTCCTGACTTTC.

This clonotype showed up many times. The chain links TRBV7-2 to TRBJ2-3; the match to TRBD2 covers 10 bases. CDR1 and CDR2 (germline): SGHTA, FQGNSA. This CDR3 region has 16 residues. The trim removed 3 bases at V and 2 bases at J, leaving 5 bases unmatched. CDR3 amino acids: CASSLYTSGTTDTQYF. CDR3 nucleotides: TGTGCCAGCAGCTTGTATACTAGCGGGACCACAGATACGCAGTATTTT.

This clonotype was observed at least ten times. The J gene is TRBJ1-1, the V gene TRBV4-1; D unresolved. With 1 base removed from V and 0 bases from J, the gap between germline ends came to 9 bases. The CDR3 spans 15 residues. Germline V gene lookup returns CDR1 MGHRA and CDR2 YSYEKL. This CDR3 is CASSQAGRLNTEAFF. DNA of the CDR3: TGCGCCAGCAGCCAAGCGGGCAGGTTGAACACTGAAGCTTTCTTT.

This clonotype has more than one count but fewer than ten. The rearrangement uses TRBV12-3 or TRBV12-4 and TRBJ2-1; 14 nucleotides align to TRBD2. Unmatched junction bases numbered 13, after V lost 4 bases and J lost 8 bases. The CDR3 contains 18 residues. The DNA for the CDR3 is TGTGCCAGCAGTTGGACTAGCGGGAGGAACATTGGGGGCGATGAGCAGTTCTTC. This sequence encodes CASSWTSGRNIGGDEQFF.

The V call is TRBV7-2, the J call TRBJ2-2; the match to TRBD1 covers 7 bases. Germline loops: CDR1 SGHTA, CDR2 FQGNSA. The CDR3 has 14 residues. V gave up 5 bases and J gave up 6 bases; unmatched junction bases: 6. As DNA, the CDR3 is TGTGCCAGCAGCCGACAGGGAGAGGCCGGGGAGCTGTTTTTT. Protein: CASSRQGEAGELFF.

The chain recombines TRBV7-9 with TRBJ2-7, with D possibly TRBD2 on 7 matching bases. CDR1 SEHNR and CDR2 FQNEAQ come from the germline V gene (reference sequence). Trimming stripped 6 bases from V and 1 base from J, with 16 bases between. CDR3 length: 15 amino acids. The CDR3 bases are TGTGCCAGCAGGAGGGGGGGAGGGGGGTCCTACGAGCAGTACTTC. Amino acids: CASRRGGGGSYEQYF.

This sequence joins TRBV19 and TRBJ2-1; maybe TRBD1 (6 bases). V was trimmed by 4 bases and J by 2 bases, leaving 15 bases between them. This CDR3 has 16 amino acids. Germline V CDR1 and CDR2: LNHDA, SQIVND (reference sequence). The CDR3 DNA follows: TGTGCCAGTAGTACTCACCCCGGGACACCCTACAATGAGCAGTTCTTC. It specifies CASSTHPGTPYNEQFF.

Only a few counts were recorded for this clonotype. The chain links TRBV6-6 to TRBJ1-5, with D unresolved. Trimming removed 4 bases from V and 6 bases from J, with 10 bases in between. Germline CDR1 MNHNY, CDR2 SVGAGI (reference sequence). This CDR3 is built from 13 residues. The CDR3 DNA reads TGTGCCAGCAGTTTCTCGACGGGTCAGCCCCAGCATTTT. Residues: CASSFSTGQPQHF.

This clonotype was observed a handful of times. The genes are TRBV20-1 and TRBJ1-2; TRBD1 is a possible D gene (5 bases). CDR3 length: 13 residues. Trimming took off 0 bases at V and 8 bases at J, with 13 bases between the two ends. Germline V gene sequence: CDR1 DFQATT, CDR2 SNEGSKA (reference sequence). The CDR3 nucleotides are TGCAGTGCTAGAGATGTGACAGCCGGGGGCTACACCTTC. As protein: CSARDVTAGGYTF.